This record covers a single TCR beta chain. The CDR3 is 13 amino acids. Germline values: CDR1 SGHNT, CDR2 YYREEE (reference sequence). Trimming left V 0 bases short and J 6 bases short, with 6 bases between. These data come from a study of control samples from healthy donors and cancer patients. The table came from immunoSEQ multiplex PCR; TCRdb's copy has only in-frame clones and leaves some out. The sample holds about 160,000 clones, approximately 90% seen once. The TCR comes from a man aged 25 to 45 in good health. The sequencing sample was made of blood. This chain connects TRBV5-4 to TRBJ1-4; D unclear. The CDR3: CASSLERDEKLFF. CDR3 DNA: TGTGCCAGCAGCTTGGAGAGGGATGAAAAACTGTTTTTT.